This T cell receptor (beta chain) emerged from a study of STAT5B mutations in CD4+ large granular lymphocyte leukemia (dated 2022 in TCRdb). Broadly, across the study: Among the healthy controls, the CDR3 'QG' motif was associated with a particular HLA allele. The TCRbeta repertoires of CD4+ T-cell large granular lymphocyte leukemia patients were compared with the TCRbeta repertoires of healthy blood donors. Flow cytometry on FACSCanto II or FACSVerse confirmed that purified fractions exceeded 95% purity among lymphocytes. Points the paper makes about the study in general: Main leukemic clonotypes were private to each patient, although about 25% appeared at low frequency in other patients' non-leukemic repertoires. Greater clonality appeared to be present in CD4-sorted patient repertoires than in healthy CD4+ repertoires, and the difference was retained after the putative leukemic clones were removed. The data were not HLA-matched, and the relatively small sample size could explain the higher clonality seen in CD4+ compared with CD8+ T-LGLL. TRBV06-family usage was enriched among the top patient clones (8/27) compared with healthy controls (2/35).

Notes on this clone: The antigen it binds to is not known. Base qualities are missing; no much larger clone stands one base away.

The immunoSEQ assay at survey resolution was applied to genomic DNA for sequencing of TCRbeta rearrangements. The original methods were these. A lowest detectable productive clonotype frequency of 2.59 x 10-5 was observed in the TCR sequencing data. Only productive TCRbeta rearrangements, meaning sequences that were complete and in-frame, were kept for the analyses. Clonality for each sample was calculated as Simpson clonality in the immunoSEQ Analyzer version 3.0. Based on frequency, clones were grouped as very rare, small, medium, large (1-20%) or hyperexpanded (>20%). Generation probabilities were estimated with OLGA 1.2.3, V-gene circos plots were made with VDJtools, specificities were searched in VDJdb, and CDR3 motifs were identified with GLIPH. Not all clones reach the TCRdb copy of this immuneACCESS table, which keeps in-frame sequences only. Checked studies attribute under half of the gap to unresolved V genes and leave the rest unexplained. V and J calls and clone size are copied from that table; D and trimming were computed from the DNA. The sample table shows fewer than 25,000 clones, and roughly 83% are seen once. Of the sample, about 13% is held by the ten largest clones.

The CDR3 measures 12 amino acids from cysteine to phenylalanine. The only DNA kept is the CDR3, 36 bases in frame from the first base. The germline V gene (reference sequence) specifies LNHNV as CDR1 and YYDKDF as CDR2. V was cut back by 0 bases and J by 3 bases, leaving a gap of 2 bases between them. Buffy coats from 35 to 45 blood donors, supplied by the Finnish Red Cross blood service, were used as healthy controls. All TCR-sequenced material derived from peripheral blood: patient blood samples and healthy donor buffy coats. Peripheral blood mononuclear cells were isolated by Ficoll-Hypaque gradient centrifugation. Magnetic purification was used to isolate CD4+ cells from the buffy coats of the healthy controls. The Gentra Puregene Cell and Tissue kit was used for genomic DNA extraction, and quantification was performed on a Qubit 2.0 fluorometer.

Source material: CD4+ T cells from blood buffy coats. The sequence was collected from a human donor in good health. The chain employs TRBV15 and TRBJ2-5, with an unclear D gene assignment. The sequenced DNA: TGTGCCACCAGCAGAGATGAAGAGACCCAGTACTTC. Translation gives CATSRDEETQYF.